This TCR beta chain is drawn from a study of CD8 T cells in Susac syndrome. The CDR3 covers 12 residues. With 4 bases removed from V and 0 bases from J, the gap between germline ends came to 6 bases. Germline V gene sequence: CDR1 SQVTM, CDR2 ANQGSEA. RNA in amounts of about 0.5 to 1 ug was reverse transcribed with random hexamers. It was immunoSEQ multiplex PCR that amplified TCR beta CDR3 across 54 Vbeta and 13 Jbeta. TCRdb recomputed calls from the immunoSEQ multiplex PCR reads with MiXCR, one row per CDR3 protein. The repertoire holds around 150,000 distinct CDR3 sequences, approximately 94% seen once, with roughly 0.1% in the top ten. Study-wide results and limits: The relatively small number of individuals in the TCR sequencing and HLA analysis was acknowledged by the study.

About this clonotype itself: What it binds is not known.

Treatment-naive patients with stable or active relapsing-remitting disease were the multiple sclerosis controls. TEMRA cells were FACS-enriched and CD8+ and CD4+ T cells negatively isolated. This clonotype originated in a human donor with multiple sclerosis. This sequence joins TRBV29-1 and TRBJ1-2, with D unresolved. The specimen sequenced was CD4+ T cells from PBMCs. CDR3 DNA sequence: TGCAGCGTTGCACTTGCTAACTATGGCTACACCTTC. Encoded protein: CSVALANYGYTF.